This TCR beta chain was captured in a study of lymphopenia after photon versus proton radiotherapy. This CDR3 is built from 12 residues. CDR1 and CDR2 from the germline V gene are SGHRS and YFSETQ. Between the trimmed V and J ends, which lost 2 bases and 10 bases, there was a span of 10 bases. The study, taken as a whole, reports: After the lymphocyte nadir, photon-treated repertoires showed oligoclonal expansion, especially of CD8+ Temra cells. Proton therapy kept repertoires fairly stable, unlike photons, which gained effector/memory cells.

Measured with immunoSEQ multiplex PCR; TCRdb has only the in-frame clones, and not every one. The sample has over 30,000 clones, nearly 85% seen once. Points on this clone: Its antigen is unidentified.

This sequence was found in a woman between 65 and 79 years old with pancreatic cancer. The sample was peripheral blood, taken from a patient treated with proton-based radiotherapy. The V gene is TRBV5-1, the J gene TRBJ2-1, with D possibly being TRBD1 or TRBD2 (5 bases each). The CDR3 reads CASSFEGREQFF. CDR3 DNA sequence: TGCGCCAGCAGCTTTGAGGGACGGGAGCAGTTCTTC.